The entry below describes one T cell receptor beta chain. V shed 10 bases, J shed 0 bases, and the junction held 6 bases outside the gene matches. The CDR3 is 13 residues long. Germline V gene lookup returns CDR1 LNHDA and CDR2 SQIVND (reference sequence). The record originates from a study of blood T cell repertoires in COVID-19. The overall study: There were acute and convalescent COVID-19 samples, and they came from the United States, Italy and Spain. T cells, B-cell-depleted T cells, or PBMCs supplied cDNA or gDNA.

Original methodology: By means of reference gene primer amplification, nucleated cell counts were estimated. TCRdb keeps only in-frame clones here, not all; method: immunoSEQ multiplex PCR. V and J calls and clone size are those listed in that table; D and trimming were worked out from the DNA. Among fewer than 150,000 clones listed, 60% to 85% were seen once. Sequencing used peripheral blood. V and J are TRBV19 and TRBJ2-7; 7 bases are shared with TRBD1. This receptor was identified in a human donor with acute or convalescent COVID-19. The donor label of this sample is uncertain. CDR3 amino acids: CATGDSSSYEQYF. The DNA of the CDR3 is TGTGCCACCGGGGACAGCAGCTCCTACGAGCAGTACTTC.